The rows below give T cell receptor beta chains drawn from one sample of a study of cytomegalovirus exposure and HLA in healthy donors. Sequenced by immunoSEQ multiplex PCR; TCRdb stores in-frame clones only, minus some. Among about 160,000 clones, around 64% were seen once, and the ten largest hold approximately 2.5%. Sequenced sample: PBMCs. The receptors derive from a young woman in good health and CMV-seronegative. Each CDR3 is given with its conserved first and last residue. The D gene is left open where the match is weak. The size field is filled for only some rows; it gives once, few, many or a size class.

TGCGCCAGCAGCCAAGATCATACAGGGGGCGCCCCCTACACTGAAGCTTTCTTT	CASSQDHTGGAPYTEAFF	TRBD1	TRBV4-1	TRBJ1-1	NA
TGTGCCAGTAGTACCAGAACAGGGTACTCTGGAAACACCATATATTTT	CASSTRTGYSGNTIYF	NA	TRBV19	TRBJ1-3	NA
TGTGCCAGTAGCTATAGAGGACTAGCGGGTCTCCTCACAGATACGCAGTATTTT	CASSYRGLAGLLTDTQYF	TRBD2	TRBV19	TRBJ2-3	NA
TGTGCCAGTAGTATTCGGCGGGAGATTATCGGGGAGCTGTTTTTT	CASSIRREIIGELFF	TRBD2	TRBV19	TRBJ2-2	once
TGTGCCAGCAGTGACGGGGGATCCCGCTACAATGAGCAGTTCTTC	CASSDGGSRYNEQFF	NA	TRBV2	TRBJ2-1	NA
TGTGCCAGCAGTCATTACGGGATCGGAGCCAAAAACATTCAGTACTTC	CASSHYGIGAKNIQYF	NA	TRBV5-5	TRBJ2-4	NA
TGTGCCAGCAGCAAACAGGGCCGGGAGTACTTC	CASSKQGREYF	NA	TRBV21-1	TRBJ2-5	few
TGTGCCAGCAGACTAGCGGGGGGGCACCACGAGCAGTACTTC	CASRLAGGHHEQYF	TRBD2	TRBV27	TRBJ2-7	NA
TGTGCCAGCAGCTGGCGGACTAGCGATGAGCAGTTCTTC	CASSWRTSDEQFF	TRBD2	TRBV5-8	TRBJ2-1	NA
TGTGCCAGCAGTTGGGGCAGGGGACCGGCGCCCCAGCATTTT	CASSWGRGPAPQHF	NA	TRBV9	TRBJ1-5	NA
TGCGCCAGCAGCCAACGGGACAGTAACACCGGGGAGCTGTTTTTT	CASSQRDSNTGELFF	TRBD1	TRBV4-1	TRBJ2-2	few
TGCGCCAGCAGCCAAGATGGCGGGGACTATGGCTACACCTTC	CASSQDGGDYGYTF	NA	TRBV4-1	TRBJ1-2	NA
TGTGCCACCCGAGCGGTAATCTACGAGCAGTACTTC	CATRAVIYEQYF	NA	TRBV28	TRBJ2-7	NA
TGCAGCGCCGCTCCGGAGGCTGCCAACTATGGCTACACCTTC	CSAAPEAANYGYTF	NA	TRBV29-1	TRBJ1-2	NA
TGTGCCAGCAGGGAACACCGGGAAAACACTGAAGCTTTCTTT	CASREHRENTEAFF	NA	TRBV7-3	TRBJ1-1	NA
TGTGCCATCAGTGAAAGCGGGGATGGCTACACCTTC	CAISESGDGYTF	NA	TRBV10-3	TRBJ1-2	NA
TGTGCCAGCAGCAGAGGACAGGGGTACGGGGAGCTGTTTTTT	CASSRGQGYGELFF	TRBD1	TRBV6-5	TRBJ2-2	NA
TGTGCCAGCATGAAGTCGAGCCTAAACAGGGGGCAGACCCAGTACTTC	CASMKSSLNRGQTQYF	TRBD1	TRBV27	TRBJ2-5	NA
TGTGCCAGCAACGGGGGGGCCCTGGGTGAAAAACTGTTTTTT	CASNGGALGEKLFF	NA	TRBV28	TRBJ1-4	NA
TGTGCCTTGGACATACTCTACGAGCAGTACTTC	CALDILYEQYF	NA	TRBV30	TRBJ2-7	NA
TGCGCCAGCAGCCAACCGGGACAAACCAATGAGCAGTTCTTC	CASSQPGQTNEQFF	NA	TRBV5-1	TRBJ2-1	few
TGTGCCAGTACGGACAGGGGTTTTATTAATGAGCAGTTCTTC	CASTDRGFINEQFF	TRBD1	TRBV19	TRBJ2-1	once
TGTGCCAGCAGCTTGAGCAGCGGATCCTCCTACAATGAGCAGTTCTTC	CASSLSSGSSYNEQFF	NA	TRBV7-3	TRBJ2-1	NA
TGTGCCAGCAGAGGGGTGTATTTACTAGCGGGGCCCTCCGAGCAGTACTTC	CASRGVYLLAGPSEQYF	TRBD2	TRBV6-7	TRBJ2-7	NA